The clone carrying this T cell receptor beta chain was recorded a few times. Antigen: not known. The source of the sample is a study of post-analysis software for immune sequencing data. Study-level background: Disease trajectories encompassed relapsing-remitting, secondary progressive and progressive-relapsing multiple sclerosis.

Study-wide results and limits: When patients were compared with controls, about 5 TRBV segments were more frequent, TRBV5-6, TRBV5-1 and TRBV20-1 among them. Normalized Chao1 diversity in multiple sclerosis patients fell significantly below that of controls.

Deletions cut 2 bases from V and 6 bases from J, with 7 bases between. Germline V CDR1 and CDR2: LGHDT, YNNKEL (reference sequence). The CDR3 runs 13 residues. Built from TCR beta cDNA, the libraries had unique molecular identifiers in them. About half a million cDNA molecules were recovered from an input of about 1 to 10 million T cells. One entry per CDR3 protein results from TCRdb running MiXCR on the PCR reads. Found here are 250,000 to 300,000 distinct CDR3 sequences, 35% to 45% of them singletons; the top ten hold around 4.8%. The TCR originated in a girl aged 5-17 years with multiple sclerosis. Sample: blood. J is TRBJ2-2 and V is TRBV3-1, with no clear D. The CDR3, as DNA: TGTGCCAGCAGCCAATTTCCCGCCGGGGAGCTGTTTTTT. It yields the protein CASSQFPAGELFF.